This TCR beta chain stems from a study of neurological immune-mediated disorders. The unsorted libraries had their origin in 2 million PBMCs stored at -80 C. Whole-study results and caveats: Phylogenetic grouping put 18 of 34 multiple sclerosis patients' repertoires into one related-CDR3 cluster, a possible signature. Neither clinical nor MRI features showed any association with the multiple sclerosis repertoire cluster, and the authors stated that larger cohorts are needed.

From the 5' RACE reads, TCRdb called clonotypes with MiXCR, one entry per CDR3 protein. The sample includes 55,000 to 75,000 distinct CDR3 sequences, around 5% seen only once; the top ten take around 6%. This clonotype has a count of ten or more. The antigen is undetermined. This TCR was recovered from a human donor with multiple sclerosis. The donor label of this sample is uncertain. Sample: PBMCs.

CDR3 in amino acids: CASSNEVYGYTF. DNA for the CDR3: TGTGCCAGCAGCAACGAGGTTTATGGCTACACCTTC. J is TRBJ1-2 and V is TRBV9; D not resolved. The CDR3 extends over 12 amino acids. In germline, CDR1 is SGDLS, CDR2 YYNGEE. Trimming cost V 4 bases and J 5 bases, with 9 bases left between them.